This entry lists 27 T cell receptor beta chains sequenced from one sample in a study of blood T cell repertoires in COVID-19. The data were produced by immunoSEQ multiplex PCR, yet TCRdb's version contains in-frame clones alone and is incomplete. The sample has around 330,000 clones; around 89% are singletons. The specimen sequenced was PBMCs or T cells enriched from blood (not recorded which). These receptors originate from a woman aged 40 to 49 who had recovered from COVID-19.

The chain links TRBV28 to TRBJ1-2; 7 nucleotides align to TRBD1. Losses at the gene ends were 3 bases for V and 7 bases for J; bases not matched to a gene: 8. Germline values: CDR1 MDHEN, CDR2 SYDVKM. This CDR3 is 14 amino acids long. The CDR3 is CASSFQQGRGGYTF. The CDR3 DNA follows: TGTGCCAGCAGTTTCCAACAGGGGCGGGGTGGCTACACCTTC.

V is TRBV19 and J is TRBJ1-4, with D perhaps TRBD1 (5 bases). Germline V gene sequence: CDR1 LNHDA, CDR2 SQIVND (reference sequence). The germline V and J ends were trimmed by 3 bases and 1 base, with 6 bases remaining between them. This CDR3 region has 14 residues. The CDR3 coding sequence is TGTGCCAGTAGTATGGGGGGAACTAATGAAAAACTGTTTTTT. This codes for CASSMGGTNEKLFF.

V usage is TRBV7-9 and J usage is TRBJ2-2, with unresolved D. Trimming pared 10 bases from V and 1 base from J, leaving 10 bases between. CDR1 is SEHNR and CDR2 is FQNEAQ in the germline V gene (reference sequence). CDR3 size: 13 residues. The DNA of the CDR3 is TGTGCCAACTTCCTATTGAACACCGGGGAGCTGTTTTTT. Amino acid sequence: CANFLLNTGELFF.

The chain carries TRBV24-1 and TRBJ2-3; perhaps TRBD2 as D (6 bases). Germline V gene sequence: CDR1 KGHDR, CDR2 SFDVKD. CDR3 length: 14 residues. Trimming shortened V by 5 bases and J by 2 bases, and 10 bases separated the two germline ends. The CDR3 reads CATSVGGSTDTQYF. The CDR3 nucleotides are TGTGCCACCAGTGTAGGAGGGTCCACAGATACGCAGTATTTT.

V usage is TRBV11-3 and J usage is TRBJ2-7; D may be TRBD2 (5 bases). The V gene lost 6 bases and the J gene lost 1 base, with 19 bases spanning the gap. In germline, CDR1 is SGHNT, CDR2 YENEEA. This CDR3 is 16 amino acids long. As DNA, the CDR3 is TGTGCCAGCAGTCCCGAGTTCGGGGTACAGTCCTACGAGCAGTACTTC. Encoded protein: CASSPEFGVQSYEQYF.

This chain connects TRBV7-3 to TRBJ1-1, with D possibly being TRBD1 (5 bases). The CDR3 is 15 amino acids. Trimming shortened V by 7 bases and J by 0 bases, and 15 bases separated the two germline ends. The germline V gene encodes CDR1 SGHTA and CDR2 FQGTGA. CDR3 loop: CASITTGRMNTEAFF. In DNA form, the CDR3 reads TGTGCCAGCATCACCACAGGCCGTATGAACACTGAAGCTTTCTTT. The whole variable domain, filled in from reference TRBV7-3 and TRBJ1-1, reads GAGVSQTPSNKVTEKGKYVELRCDPISGHTALYWYRQSLGQGPEFLIYFQGTGAADDSGLPNDRFFAVRPEGSVSTLKIQRTERGDSAVYLCASITTGRMNTEAFFGQGTRLTVV.

CDR3 in amino acids: CASSPRQGAGYGYTF. CDR3 DNA sequence: TGTGCCAGTAGTCCCCGACAGGGGGCAGGCTATGGCTACACCTTC. V usage is TRBV19 and J usage is TRBJ1-2; 10 bases are shared with TRBD1. Germline CDR1 and CDR2: LNHDA and SQIVND (reference sequence). V lost 5 bases to trimming and J lost 4 bases; unmatched junction nucleotides: 7. The length of the CDR3 is 15 residues.

The gene calls are TRBV9 and TRBJ2-2, with TRBD2 matching 8 bases. This CDR3 has 16 residues. The V gene end was trimmed by 0 bases and the J gene end by 4 bases; junction bases not matched to a gene: 5. Germline V lookup: CDR1 SGDLS, CDR2 YYNGEE. CDR3: CASSVAGGPVTGELFF. The CDR3 bases are TGTGCCAGCAGCGTAGCGGGAGGGCCGGTCACCGGGGAGCTGTTTTTT.

V is TRBV11-2 and J is TRBJ2-1; D is unclear. Germline V gene data show CDR1 as SGHAT and CDR2 as FQNNGV. The CDR3 sequence is 14 residues long. The ends were cut back, 6 bases at V and 9 bases at J, with 18 bases in the middle. The CDR3 sequence is CASSRGVQVGEQFF. CDR3 nucleotide sequence: TGTGCCAGCAGTCGAGGAGTTCAAGTCGGTGAGCAGTTCTTC.

Here the CDR3 DNA reads TGTGCCAGCAGCCAAACTATGAACACTGAAGCTTTCTTT. Translating gives CASSQTMNTEAFF. This chain connects TRBV3-1 (or the pseudogene TRBV3-2) to TRBJ1-1, with no clear D. V was cut by 2 bases and J by 0 bases, with 4 bases left in between. Germline V gene data show CDR1 as LGHDT and CDR2 as YNNKEL (reference sequence). The CDR3 extends over 13 amino acids.

This chain uses TRBV3-1 (or the pseudogene TRBV3-2) with TRBJ1-1; 9 nucleotides agree with TRBD1. The CDR3 extends over 16 amino acids. The V gene's germline CDR1 is LGHDT and CDR2 YNNKEL (reference sequence). V shed 4 bases, J shed 10 bases, and the junction held 16 bases outside the gene matches. CDR3 in amino acids: CASSPQRGQGFIGAFF. The CDR3 DNA sequence: TGTGCCAGCAGCCCCCAAAGGGGACAGGGCTTTATCGGAGCTTTCTTT.

This clone was found once. The V gene is TRBV2, the J gene TRBJ1-5; 10 nucleotides agree with TRBD1. The V and J ends lost 4 bases and 6 bases, in that order; junction bases with no gene match: 3. Germline V lookup: CDR1 SNHLY, CDR2 FYNNEI. The length of the CDR3 is 14 residues. CDR3 sequence reads: CASSGGTGVQPQHF. CDR3 in DNA: TGTGCCAGCAGTGGAGGGACAGGGGTTCAGCCCCAGCATTTT.

This chain connects TRBV28 to TRBJ1-1; D possibly corresponds to TRBD1 (6 bases). Germline V lookup: CDR1 MDHEN, CDR2 SYDVKM. This CDR3 contains 16 residues. V gave up 7 bases and J gave up 0 bases, with 18 bases separating them. In DNA form, the CDR3 reads TGTGCCAGCACCCTACCAGGGGCACCTATGAACACTGAAGCTTTCTTT. Amino acid sequence: CASTLPGAPMNTEAFF.

The chain uses TRBV24-1 and TRBJ2-1; D is unclear. V lost 7 bases and J 8 bases, leaving 11 bases between the germline ends. From germline, CDR1 is KGHDR and CDR2 SFDVKD. CDR3 size: 12 residues. The CDR3, as DNA: TGTGCCACCAGGAACAGAGTAGATGAGCAGTTCTTC. Translation gives CATRNRVDEQFF.

This sequence joins TRBV2 and TRBJ1-5; D remains unclear. The CDR3 loop spans 12 amino acids. Per germline, CDR1 SNHLY and CDR2 FYNNEI. V lost 8 bases and J lost 6, with 11 bases in between. DNA of the CDR3: TGTGCCAGCCGCGGGCCGGGTCAGCCCCAGCATTTT. Translation: CASRGPGQPQHF.

The chain uses TRBV19 and TRBJ2-1; 12 positions match TRBD1. Germline V gene data show CDR1 as LNHDA and CDR2 as SQIVND (reference sequence). The CDR3 covers 15 residues. V gave up 0 bases and J gave up 9 bases; unmatched junction bases: 3. CDR3 sequence reads: CASSIEGTGGPEQFF. DNA of the CDR3: TGTGCCAGTAGTATAGAGGGGACAGGGGGCCCTGAGCAGTTCTTC.

The chain carries TRBV30 and TRBJ2-3, with a weak D call TRBD1 (5 bases). V shed 0 bases and J shed 6 bases, with 13 bases lying between them. Germline loops: CDR1 GTSNPN, CDR2 SVGIG (reference sequence). The CDR3 covers 14 residues. As DNA, the CDR3 is TGTGCCTGGAGTGTACTTGGGCAGGGCGATACGCAGTATTTT. Amino acid sequence: CAWSVLGQGDTQYF.

The chain couples TRBV24-1 to TRBJ2-7, with a weak D call TRBD2 (5 bases). Trimming took 3 bases from V and 2 from J, leaving 7 bases between them. The CDR3 sequence is 13 residues long. CDR1 is KGHDR and CDR2 is SFDVKD in the germline V gene. The chain's CDR3 is CATSDGSPYEQYF. The CDR3 coding sequence is TGTGCCACCAGTGATGGGAGTCCCTACGAGCAGTACTTC.

The chain has TRBV3-1 (or the pseudogene TRBV3-2) and TRBJ2-1, with D unclear. The germline V gene has CDR1 LGHDT and CDR2 YNNKEL (reference sequence). The V end lost 4 bases, the J end lost 5 bases, and 9 bases lay between the germline ends. The CDR3 is 13 amino acids. CDR3 protein: CASSPAGDNEQFF. CDR3 sequence (DNA): TGTGCCAGCAGCCCCGCAGGCGACAATGAGCAGTTCTTC.

This rearrangement joins TRBV4-3 to TRBJ2-2, with TRBD1 identical over 8 bases. Germline CDR1 is LGHNA and CDR2 is YSLEER. After removal of 2 bases from V and 7 bases from J, the junction contained 12 bases not matched to a gene. The CDR3 is made up of 17 amino acids. CDR3 residues: CASSQPNPGGADGELFF. DNA of the CDR3: TGCGCCAGCAGCCAACCGAATCCAGGGGGCGCGGACGGGGAGCTGTTTTTT.

J is TRBJ2-7 and V is TRBV6-2 or TRBV6-3; 10 bases fit TRBD1. V trimming: 5 bases; J trimming: 0 bases; junction bases outside the gene matches: 10. The germline V gene has CDR1 MNHEY and CDR2 SVGEGT. The CDR3 sequence is 17 residues long. CDR3 sequence (DNA): TGTGCCAGCAGTAGAGCCCAAGGACAGGGGGGCTCCTACGAGCAGTACTTC. It is translated as CASSRAQGQGGSYEQYF.

The chain uses TRBV7-3 and TRBJ2-6, with 10 bases identical to TRBD1. The trim removed 4 bases at V and 2 bases at J, leaving 5 bases unmatched. CDR1 and CDR2 (germline): SGHTA, FQGTGA. The CDR3 is made up of 17 amino acids. The CDR3 DNA sequence: TGTGCCAGCAGCTCGGGACAGGGGATAACTGGGGCCAACGTCCTGACTTTC. Encoded protein: CASSSGQGITGANVLTF.

V usage is TRBV5-6 and J usage is TRBJ2-1; D perhaps matches TRBD2 (6 bases). With 4 bases removed from V and 8 bases from J, the gap between germline ends came to 13 bases. The CDR3 has 13 amino acids. Germline CDR1 is SGHDT and CDR2 is YYEEEE. CDR3 DNA sequence: TGTGCCAGCAGCCCGAGGGAGGCCGATGAGCAGTTCTTC. Translation gives CASSPREADEQFF.

This chain uses TRBV7-2 with TRBJ1-1; D not resolved. With 3 bases removed from V and 3 bases from J, the gap between germline ends came to 14 bases. CDR1 and CDR2 from the germline V gene are SGHTA and FQGNSA. The CDR3 runs to 15 residues. CDR3 amino acids: CASSFSGQKDTEAFF. The CDR3 nucleotides read TGTGCCAGCAGCTTTTCTGGGCAAAAGGACACTGAAGCTTTCTTT.

The count of this clone is one. J is TRBJ2-7 and V is TRBV20-1; the D is unclear. This CDR3 comprises 12 residues. V gave up 8 bases and J gave up 3 bases, with 14 bases separating them. CDR1 and CDR2 (germline): DFQATT, SNEGSKA (reference sequence). CDR3: CSTSGDFYEQYF. CDR3 in DNA: TGCAGTACAAGTGGAGATTTCTACGAGCAGTACTTC.

V and J are TRBV20-1 and TRBJ2-3; D not certain. The CDR3 runs to 11 residues. The V end was cut by 5 bases, the J end by 4 bases, with 7 bases between. Germline V gene sequence: CDR1 DFQATT, CDR2 SNEGSKA (reference sequence). This CDR3 reads CSALKSDTQYF. For the CDR3, the DNA is TGCAGTGCTCTTAAATCAGATACGCAGTATTTT.

The V call is TRBV5-6, the J call TRBJ1-3, with D possibly matching TRBD1 (5 bases). The CDR3 runs to 15 residues. V gave up 3 bases and J gave up 0 bases, with 10 bases separating them. Germline values: CDR1 SGHDT, CDR2 YYEEEE. Written as DNA, the CDR3 is TGTGCCAGCAGCTGGGGCAGCCTCTCTGGAAACACCATATATTTT. As protein: CASSWGSLSGNTIYF.